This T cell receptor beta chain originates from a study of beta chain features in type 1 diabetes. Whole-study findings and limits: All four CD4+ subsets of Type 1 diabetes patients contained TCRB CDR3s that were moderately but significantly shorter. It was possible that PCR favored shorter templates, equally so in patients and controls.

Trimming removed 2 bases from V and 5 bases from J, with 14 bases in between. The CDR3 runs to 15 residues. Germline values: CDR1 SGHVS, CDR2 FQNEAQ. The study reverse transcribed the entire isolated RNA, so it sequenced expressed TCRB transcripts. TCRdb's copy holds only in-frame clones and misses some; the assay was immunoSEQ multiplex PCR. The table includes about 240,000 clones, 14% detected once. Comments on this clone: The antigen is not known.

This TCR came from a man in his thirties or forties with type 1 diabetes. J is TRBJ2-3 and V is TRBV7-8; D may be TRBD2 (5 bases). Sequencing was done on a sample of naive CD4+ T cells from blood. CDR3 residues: CASSLLVALEDTQYF. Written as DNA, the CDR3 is TGTGCCAGCAGCTTATTGGTCGCACTAGAAGATACGCAGTATTTT.